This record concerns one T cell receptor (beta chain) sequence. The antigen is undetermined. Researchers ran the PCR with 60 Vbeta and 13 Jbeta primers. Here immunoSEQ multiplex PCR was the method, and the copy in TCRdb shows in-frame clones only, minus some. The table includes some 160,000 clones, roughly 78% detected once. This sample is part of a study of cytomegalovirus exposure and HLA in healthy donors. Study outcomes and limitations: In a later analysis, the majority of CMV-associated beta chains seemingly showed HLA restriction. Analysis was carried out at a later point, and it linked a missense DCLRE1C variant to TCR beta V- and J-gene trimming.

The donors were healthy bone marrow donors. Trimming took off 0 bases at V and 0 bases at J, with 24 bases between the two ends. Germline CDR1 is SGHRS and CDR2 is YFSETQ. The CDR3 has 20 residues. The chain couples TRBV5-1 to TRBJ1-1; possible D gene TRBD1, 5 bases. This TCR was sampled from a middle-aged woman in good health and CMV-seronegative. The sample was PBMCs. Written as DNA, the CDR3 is TGCGCCAGCAGCTTGGCCGCGGACAAACCAGTAATCAGCATGAACACTGAAGCTTTCTTT. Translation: CASSLAADKPVISMNTEAFF.